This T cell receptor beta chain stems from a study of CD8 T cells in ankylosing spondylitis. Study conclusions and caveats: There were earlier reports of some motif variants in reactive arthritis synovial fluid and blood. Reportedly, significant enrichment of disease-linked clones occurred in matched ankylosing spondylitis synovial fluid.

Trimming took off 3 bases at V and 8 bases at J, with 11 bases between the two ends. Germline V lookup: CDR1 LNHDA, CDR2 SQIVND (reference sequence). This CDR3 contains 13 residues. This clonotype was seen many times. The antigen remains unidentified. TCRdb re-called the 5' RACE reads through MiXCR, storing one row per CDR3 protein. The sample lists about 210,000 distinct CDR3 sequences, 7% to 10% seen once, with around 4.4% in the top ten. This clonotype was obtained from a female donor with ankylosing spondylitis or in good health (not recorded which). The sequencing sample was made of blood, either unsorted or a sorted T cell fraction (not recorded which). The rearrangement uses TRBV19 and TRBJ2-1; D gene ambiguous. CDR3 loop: CASSIIGAYEQFF. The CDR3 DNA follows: TGTGCCAGTAGTATTATCGGAGCTTATGAGCAGTTCTTC.